The 11 T cell receptor beta chains presented below share a single source sample, sequenced in a study of T-cell reconstitution after alpha-beta-depleted transplantation in children. Using unique molecular identifiers, the investigators prepared the TCRbeta library. MiXCR, run by TCRdb on the PCR reads, gives a single entry per CDR3 protein. The sample yields about 610,000 distinct CDR3 sequences, 25% to 30% seen once. The sample was PBMCs, taken before TCRalphabeta/CD19-depleted stem cell transplant. Receptors originate from a boy younger than two with Wiskott-Aldrich syndrome, due to receive a stem cell transplant.

This clonotype was seen a few times. The rearrangement uses TRBV30 and TRBJ2-2; no clear D. Trimming stripped 4 bases from V and 6 bases from J, with 12 bases between. Germline V CDR1 and CDR2: GTSNPN, SVGIG (reference sequence). The CDR3 is 13 amino acids. CDR3 in amino acids: CAWTPKFAGELFF. Here the CDR3 DNA reads TGTGCCTGGACCCCCAAGTTTGCCGGGGAGCTGTTTTTT.

The V and J genes are TRBV7-2 and TRBJ2-7; 14 bases line up with TRBD2. Per germline, CDR1 SGHTA and CDR2 FQGNSA. V trimming: 8 bases; J trimming: 6 bases; junction bases outside the gene matches: 9. This CDR3 has 15 amino acids. The CDR3 sequence: CASGPGTSGSLEQYF. The CDR3 nucleotides read TGTGCCAGCGGGCCGGGGACTAGCGGGAGTCTCGAGCAGTACTTC.

This clonotype was observed many times. The J gene is TRBJ2-2, the V gene TRBV20-1; D ambiguous. Germline lookup yields CDR1 DFQATT and CDR2 SNEGSKA (reference sequence). This CDR3 contains 14 residues. Trimming stripped 3 bases from V and 1 base from J, with 9 bases between. The CDR3 DNA follows: TGCAGTGCTAGGGTCTTTAGGAACACCGGGGAGCTGTTTTTT. Amino acid sequence: CSARVFRNTGELFF.

The chain links TRBV20-1 to TRBJ1-1, with D hard to call. Germline CDR1 DFQATT, CDR2 SNEGSKA (reference sequence). The CDR3 is 14 amino acids. V was trimmed by 6 bases and J by 5 bases, leaving 19 bases between them. DNA for the CDR3: TGCAGTGCCACGGCGAAGGGTCGATGGACTGAAGCTTTCTTT. Protein sequence: CSATAKGRWTEAFF.

This sequence joins TRBV12-3 or TRBV12-4 and TRBJ2-2; D is tentatively TRBD1 or TRBD2 (5 bases each). V lost 5 bases and J 1 base, leaving 14 bases between the germline ends. The length of the CDR3 is 16 residues. The CDR3 here is CASSRSGTQNTGELFF. The CDR3 DNA reads TGTGCCAGCAGTCGCTCTGGGACCCAGAACACCGGGGAGCTGTTTTTT.

A few counts support this clonotype. The V gene is TRBV11-2, the J gene TRBJ2-6; D is undetermined. The CDR3 covers 15 residues. Between the trimmed V and J ends, which lost 1 base and 0 bases, there was a span of 4 bases. Germline loops: CDR1 SGHAT, CDR2 FQNNGV. CDR3 amino acids: CASSLVFSGANVLTF. In nucleotides, the CDR3 is TGTGCCAGCAGCTTAGTCTTCTCTGGGGCCAACGTCCTGACTTTC.

The gene calls are TRBV12-3 or TRBV12-4 and TRBJ2-1; 8 nucleotides agree with TRBD2. The CDR3 has 12 amino acids. The V segment lost 6 bases and the J segment 10 bases; nucleotides outside the gene matches: 5. CDR3 protein: CASRAVAGEQFF. The CDR3 DNA reads TGTGCCAGCAGGGCGGTAGCGGGAGAGCAGTTCTTC.

The J gene is TRBJ2-6, the V gene TRBV5-1; D is unresolved. Germline-derived CDR1 and CDR2 are SGHRS and YFSETQ. V lost 3 bases and J lost 1, with 8 bases in between. The CDR3 is made up of 15 amino acids. In DNA, the CDR3 is TGCGCCAGCAGCTCAGTTCTTTCTGGGGCCAACGTCCTGACTTTC. Its protein is CASSSVLSGANVLTF.

The CDR3 reads CASSQEGQGGYGYTF. CDR3 nucleotide sequence: TGTGCCAGCAGCCAGGAGGGACAGGGAGGCTATGGCTACACCTTC. J is TRBJ1-2 and V is TRBV5-4; 9 nucleotides agree with TRBD1. Germline-derived CDR1 and CDR2 are SGHNT and YYREEE (reference sequence). This CDR3 has 15 amino acids. The V segment lost 4 bases and the J segment 4 bases; nucleotides outside the gene matches: 8. The full variable domain, its missing parts supplied by reference TRBV5-4 and TRBJ1-2, is ETGVTQSPTHLIKTRGQQVTLRCSSQSGHNTVSWYQQALGQGPQFIFQYYREEENGRGNFPPRFSGLQFPNYSSELNVNALELDDSALYLCASSQEGQGGYGYTFGSGTRLTVV.

The chain uses TRBV7-8 and TRBJ1-1; 10 nucleotides align to TRBD1. With V trimmed by 5 bases and J by 0 bases, 12 bases remained unmatched. Germline loops: CDR1 SGHVS, CDR2 FQNEAQ. The CDR3 runs to 18 residues. CDR3 loop: CASSPYPGTGAMNTEAFF. The CDR3 nucleotides read TGTGCCAGCAGCCCGTACCCCGGGACAGGGGCCATGAACACTGAAGCTTTCTTT.

This clonotype was detected only a few times. This chain connects TRBV21-1 to TRBJ2-2; the table gives TRBD1 as D, unverified against the DNA. TRBV21-1 is recorded as a pseudogene. The CDR3 sequence is 20 residues long. As DNA, the CDR3 is TGTGCCAGCACCCCCTGGGGTTTCGAGCGGGCGAACCTTAACACCGGGGAGCTGTTTTTT. This gives the protein CASTPWGFERANLNTGELFF.